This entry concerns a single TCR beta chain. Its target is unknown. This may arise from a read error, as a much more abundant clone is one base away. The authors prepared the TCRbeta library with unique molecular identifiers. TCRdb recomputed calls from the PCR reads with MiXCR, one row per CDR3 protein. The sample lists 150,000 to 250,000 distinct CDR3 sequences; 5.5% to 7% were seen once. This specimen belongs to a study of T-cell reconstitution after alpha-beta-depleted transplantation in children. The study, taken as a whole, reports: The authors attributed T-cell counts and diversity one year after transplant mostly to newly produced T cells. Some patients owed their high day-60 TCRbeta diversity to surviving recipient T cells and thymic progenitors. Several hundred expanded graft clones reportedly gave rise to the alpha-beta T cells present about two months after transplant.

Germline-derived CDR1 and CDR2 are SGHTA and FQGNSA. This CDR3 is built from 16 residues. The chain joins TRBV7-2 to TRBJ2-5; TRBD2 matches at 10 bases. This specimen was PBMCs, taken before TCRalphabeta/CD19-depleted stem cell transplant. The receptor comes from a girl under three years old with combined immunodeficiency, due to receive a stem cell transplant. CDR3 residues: CASSVTSGMSPLPHYF. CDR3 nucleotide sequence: TGTGCCAGCAGCGTTACTAGCGGGATGTCCCCCTTGCCCCACTACTTC.